The 6 T cell receptor beta chains below were found in one sample sequenced in a study of blood T cells in healthy people across ages. A J-beta primer mix and a sample-barcoded 5' primer were used in a second PCR of about 6 to 12 cycles. TCRdb ran MiXCR on the 5' RACE reads and lists one entry per CDR3 protein. This table has more than 650,000 distinct CDR3 sequences, 22% appearing once. Sequencing was done on a sample of blood. Receptors originate from a man aged 65-85 years in good health.

The sample holds a few counts of this clonotype. This chain links TRBV6-5 with TRBJ2-2; 11 positions match TRBD2. The V and J ends lost 10 bases and 4 bases, in that order; junction bases with no gene match: 2. The CDR3 is made up of 13 amino acids. Germline V gene data show CDR1 as MNHEY and CDR2 as SVGAGI. Here the CDR3 reads CATSGRSTGELFF. DNA of the CDR3: TGTGCCACTAGCGGGAGGTCCACCGGGGAGCTGTTTTTT.

The DNA of the CDR3 is TGCGCCAGCAGCTTGGAGGGACAGGGAAGTCAGCAGTACGTC. Amino acid sequence: CASSLEGQGSQQYV. The rearrangement uses TRBV5-1 and TRBJ2-7; TRBD1 aligns across 9 bases. The CDR3 extends over 14 amino acids. Trimming took 0 bases from V and 8 from J; bases not matched to a gene: 6. Germline-derived CDR1 and CDR2 are SGHRS and YFSETQ.

This CDR3 reads CASSLGTGGGSYGYTF. For the CDR3, the DNA is TGCGCCAGCAGCTTGGGGACAGGGGGCGGAAGCTATGGCTACACCTTC. The chain employs TRBV5-1 and TRBJ1-2; 11 bases map to TRBD1. Germline assignment: CDR1 SGHRS and CDR2 YFSETQ. The trim removed 0 bases at V and 4 bases at J, leaving 5 bases unmatched. This CDR3 has 16 residues.

This clonotype was seen a few times. The chain joins TRBV12-3 or TRBV12-4 to TRBJ1-1, with D possibly being TRBD1 (6 bases). The V end was cut by 6 bases, the J end by 2 bases, with 19 bases between. The CDR3 contains 16 residues. This CDR3 is CASRAAPGDGNTEAFF. DNA of the CDR3: TGTGCCAGCAGGGCCGCCCCAGGGGACGGAAACACTGAAGCTTTCTTT.

This chain connects TRBV20-1 to TRBJ2-5; 8 nucleotides align to TRBD2. Germline V gene data show CDR1 as DFQATT and CDR2 as SNEGSKA (reference sequence). The V and J ends lost 5 bases and 5 bases, in that order; junction bases with no gene match: 10. The CDR3 runs to 14 residues. The CDR3 reads CSAPKNGGGETQYF. CDR3 sequence (DNA): TGCAGTGCTCCCAAAAACGGGGGGGGCGAGACCCAGTACTTC.

V gene TRBV5-6 combines with J gene TRBJ1-5, with D perhaps matching TRBD1 (5 bases). Trimming pared 4 bases from V and 0 bases from J, leaving 11 bases between. Germline-derived CDR1 and CDR2 are SGHDT and YYEEEE. The CDR3 extends over 15 amino acids. DNA for the CDR3: TGTGCCAGCAGCATGCAGGGACCTAGCAATCAGCCCCAGCATTTT. Translation: CASSMQGPSNQPQHF.